These T cell receptor beta chains were read from a single sample in a study of shared clonotypes between healthy human individuals. Produced via immunoSEQ multiplex PCR; TCRdb's table is partial and in-frame only. The sample shows about 1.5 million clones, roughly 96% of them seen only once. The sequenced sample was naive CD4+ T cells sorted from blood. The receptors shown here come from a man aged 30 to 39 in good health. Both conserved end residues are part of each CDR3. The order of the fields is clone size, D gene, J gene, CDR3 length, V gene, CDR3 DNA, CDR3 protein. A D gene is named only where the DNA matches it firmly. Clone size is shown for a subset of rows, as once, few, many or a class of expanded clone.

.,TRBD2,TRBJ2-3,17,TRBV11-2,TGTGCCAGCAGAAATAAACGACTAGCGGGGATCACAGATACGCAGTATTTT,CASRNKRLAGITDTQYF
.,TRBD2,TRBJ2-3,15,TRBV9,TGTGCCAGCAGCGTACTAGCGGGAGGAGAAGATACGCAGTATTTT,CASSVLAGGEDTQYF
.,TRBD2,TRBJ2-1,14,TRBV5-1,TGCGCCTGCTTTTGGACTAGCGGGAGCGATGAGCAGTTCTTC,CACFWTSGSDEQFF
.,.,TRBJ1-2,15,TRBV15,TGTGCCACCAGCAGAGAGCGGGAGCCAAACTATGGCTACACCTTC,CATSREREPNYGYTF
.,TRBD2,TRBJ2-1,12,TRBV7-9,TGTGCCACAACCCCCAACGGGACTAGCCAGTTCTTC,CATTPNGTSQFF
.,TRBD2,TRBJ2-3,13,TRBV10-2,TGCGCCAGCAGTGAGCCCCGGACTAGCGGGCAGTATTTT,CASSEPRTSGQYF
once,TRBD2,TRBJ2-7,16,TRBV18,TGTGCCAGCTCATCAAAAGCGGGAGGGAGCTCCTACGAGCAGTACTTC,CASSSKAGGSSYEQYF
.,.,TRBJ2-1,16,TRBV9,TGTGCCAGCAGCGTAGGCCAGGGCGGGCCTTACAATGAGCAGTTCTTC,CASSVGQGGPYNEQFF
.,.,TRBJ2-1,12,TRBV6-1,TGTGCCAGCAGTGAAGCTGTAAATGAGCAGTTCTTC,CASSEAVNEQFF
.,.,TRBJ2-1,13,TRBV6-5,TGTGCCAGCACTACGAACCCCGCGGGTGAGCAGTTCTTC,CASTTNPAGEQFF
.,.,TRBJ2-5,15,TRBV11-3,TGTGCCAGCAGCTTAGGACCGGGACAACAAGAGACCCAGTACTTC,CASSLGPGQQETQYF
.,TRBD1,TRBJ2-7,15,TRBV2,TGTGCCAGCAATGGAATCGGACAGGGTAAAAACGAGCAGTACTTC,CASNGIGQGKNEQYF
.,TRBD2,TRBJ2-5,15,TRBV5-1,TGCGCCAGCAGCTTGGTGAGGGCTAGCGGAGAGACCCAGTACTTC,CASSLVRASGETQYF
.,TRBD1,TRBJ1-5,15,TRBV10-3,TGTGCCATCAGTCAGGGGGGTCTACAGATCCAGCCCCAGCATTTT,CAISQGGLQIQPQHF
once,TRBD2,TRBJ2-1,15,TRBV10-1,TGCGCCAGCAGTGAGGGACTAGCGGGAGCCAATGAGCAGTTCTTC,CASSEGLAGANEQFF
.,TRBD1,TRBJ2-7,17,TRBV5-1,TGCGCCAGCAGCCCCGGGGGAGGGACAGGGATCAAGTACGAGCAGTACTTC,CASSPGGGTGIKYEQYF
.,.,TRBJ1-3,14,TRBV7-6,TGTGCCAGCAGTGGACAGTTCTCTGGAAACACCATATATTTT,CASSGQFSGNTIYF
.,.,TRBJ1-1,14,TRBV28,TGTGCCAGCAGGACGCCGCCGCTGAACACTGAAGCTTTCTTT,CASRTPPLNTEAFF
.,.,TRBJ2-7,14,TRBV2,TGTGCCAGCATCAACAGTCAGGACACCTACGAGCAGTACTTC,CASINSQDTYEQYF
.,.,TRBJ1-1,12,TRBV18,TGTGCCAGCTCACCGTCGGGCGGTGAAGCTTTCTTT,CASSPSGGEAFF
.,TRBD1,TRBJ1-1,15,TRBV14,TGTGCCAGCAGCCTAAGGACAGGGGGCAACACTGAAGCTTTCTTT,CASSLRTGGNTEAFF
once,.,TRBJ1-1,14,TRBV7-4,TGTGCCAGCAGCTCCCCCAGCGGGGACCCTGAAGCTTTCTTT,CASSSPSGDPEAFF
.,TRBD1,TRBJ1-1,16,TRBV18,TGTGCCAGCTCACCTATGCCAGGACAGGGGGACACTGAAGCTTTCTTT,CASSPMPGQGDTEAFF
.,TRBD2,TRBJ2-6,16,TRBV30,TGTGCCTGGAGTGTAGCCCTAGCGGCCGGGGCCAACGTCCTGACTTTC,CAWSVALAAGANVLTF
.,TRBD1,TRBJ2-7,15,TRBV10-3,TGTGCCATCAGTGGGCCGGGACAGGGGTTGTACGAGCAGTACTTC,CAISGPGQGLYEQYF
.,TRBD1,TRBJ2-1,14,TRBV5-1,TGCGCCAGCAGCTTGGGACAGGGCGCGAATGAGCAGTTCTTC,CASSLGQGANEQFF
once,.,TRBJ2-2,14,TRBV6-1,TGTGCCAGCAGTGCTACAGTGAACACCGGGGAGCTGTTTTTT,CASSATVNTGELFF
.,TRBD2,TRBJ2-5,17,TRBV27,TGTGCCAGCAGTTTAATTATTACTAGCGGGAGAGTAGAGACCCAGTACTTC,CASSLIITSGRVETQYF
.,.,TRBJ2-7,15,TRBV28,TGTGCCAGCAGTGCGATCGAATCAGGCACCTACGAGCAGTACTTC,CASSAIESGTYEQYF
.,TRBD1,TRBJ2-7,14,TRBV18,TGTGCCAGCTCACCCGGGACAGGGTTCTACGAGCAGTACTTC,CASSPGTGFYEQYF
.,.,TRBJ1-4,14,TRBV5-4,TGTGCCAGCAGCTTGTTCGGGCTTAATGAAAAACTGTTTTTT,CASSLFGLNEKLFF
.,TRBD2,TRBJ2-6,14,TRBV29-1,TGCAGCGTACCTCGGGGGGCTGGGGCCAACGTCCTGACTTTC,CSVPRGAGANVLTF
.,.,TRBJ2-7,12,TRBV28,TGTGCCAGCAACCAGGGGTTCTACGAGCAGTACTTC,CASNQGFYEQYF
.,TRBD1,TRBJ2-1,11,TRBV30,TGTGCCTGGAGTGCAGGGGACAGGGGACTCTTC,CAWSAGDRGLF